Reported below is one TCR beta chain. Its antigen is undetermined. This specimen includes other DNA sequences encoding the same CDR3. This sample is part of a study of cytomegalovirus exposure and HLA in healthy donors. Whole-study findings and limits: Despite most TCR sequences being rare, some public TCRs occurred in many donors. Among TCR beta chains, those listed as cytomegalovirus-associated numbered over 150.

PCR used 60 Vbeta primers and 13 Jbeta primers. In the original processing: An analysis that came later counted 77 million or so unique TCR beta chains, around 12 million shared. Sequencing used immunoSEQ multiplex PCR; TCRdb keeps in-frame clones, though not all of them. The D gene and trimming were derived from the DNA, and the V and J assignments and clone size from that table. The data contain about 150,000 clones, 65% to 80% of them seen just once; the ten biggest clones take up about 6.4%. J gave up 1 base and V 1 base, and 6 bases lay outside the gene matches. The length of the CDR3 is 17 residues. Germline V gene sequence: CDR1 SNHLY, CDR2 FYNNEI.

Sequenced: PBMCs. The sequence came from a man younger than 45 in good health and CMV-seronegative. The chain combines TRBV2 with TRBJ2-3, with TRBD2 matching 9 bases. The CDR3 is CASSEGLAGRRTDTQYF. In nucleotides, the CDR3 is TGTGCCAGCAGTGAAGGGCTAGCGGGACGACGCACAGATACGCAGTATTTT.